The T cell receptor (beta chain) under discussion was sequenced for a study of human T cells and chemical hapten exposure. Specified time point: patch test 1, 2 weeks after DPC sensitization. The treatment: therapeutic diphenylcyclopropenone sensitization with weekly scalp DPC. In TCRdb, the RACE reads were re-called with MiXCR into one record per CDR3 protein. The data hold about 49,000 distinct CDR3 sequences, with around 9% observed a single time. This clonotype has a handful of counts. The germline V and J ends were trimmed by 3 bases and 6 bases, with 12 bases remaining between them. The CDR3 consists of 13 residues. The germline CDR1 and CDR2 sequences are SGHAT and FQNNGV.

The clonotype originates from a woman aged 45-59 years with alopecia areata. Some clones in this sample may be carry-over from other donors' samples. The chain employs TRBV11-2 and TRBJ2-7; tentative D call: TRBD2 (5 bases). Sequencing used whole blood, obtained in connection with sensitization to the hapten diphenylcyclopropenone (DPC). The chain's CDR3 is CASSFSLGSEQYF. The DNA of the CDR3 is TGTGCCAGCAGCTTTTCCCTGGGGAGCGAGCAGTACTTC.